This TCR beta chain was observed in a study of chemoradiotherapy in HPV16-positive cancers (dated by TCRdb to between 2021 and 2023). In the study overall: Functional T-cell assays on cells from two HPV16-positive patients defined candidate HPV-specific T-cell clones and common TCR motifs. The candidate HPV-specific TCRs and motifs were subsequently tracked in TCR repertoires obtained from 65 to 95 patients with HPV-related cancers. The study asked whether T-cell immunity against the HPV oncoproteins E6 and E7 changes during chemoradiotherapy and whether it affects survival.

Because repertoires were sampled repeatedly during chemoradiotherapy, clonal expansion in the tumor microenvironment could be followed. Preparation of the library involved the immunoSEQ multiplex PCR assay. TCRdb obtained this table from immuneACCESS and retained in-frame rearrangements with V and J assigned. These tables miss some clones; where compared with another copy, unresolved V genes account for less than half of the shortfall, and the remainder is unexplained. A total of 20,000 or so clones appear in this sample, 70% to 90% of them only once. Approximately 6.2% of the sample comes from the top ten. A remark on this clone: The antigen it recognizes is unknown. No much larger clonotype is one base removed from it; base qualities were not supplied.

The full study reports these points: Expansion of candidate HPV-specific clones and E7-related TCR motifs was observed in the tumor microenvironment during treatment, whereas no such expansion was observed for non-HPV-specific T cells. The survival association was reported for HPV16-positive patients, and the functional definition of HPV-specific T cells was derived from only two HPV16-positive patients. Among HPV16-positive patients, expansion of HPV-responsive T cells during chemoradiotherapy was associated with better recurrence-free survival.

V is cut back by 1 base and J by 0 bases, with 3 bases in the junction unmatched. CDR1 and CDR2 (LGHNA, YNFKEQ) derive from the germline V gene. Counted from cysteine to phenylalanine, this CDR3 has 16 amino acids. The sequence is cut down to CDR3 DNA, 48 bases in frame from base 1. The clonotype was recovered from a human donor with HPV-associated anogenital cancer. The specimen was blood, collected from a patient who underwent chemoradiotherapy. This chain joins TRBV4-2 to TRBJ2-3; TRBD2 matches 8 bases in the middle. The CDR3 in this case is CASSQGSGSSTDTQYF. The DNA sequence follows: TGTGCCAGCAGCCAAGGCAGCGGGAGTAGCACAGATACGCAGTATTTT.